This T cell receptor (beta chain) was sequenced in a study of blood T cell repertoires in COVID-19. For the study at large: T cells, B-cell-depleted T cells, or PBMCs provided the cDNA or gDNA that served as material.

The CDR3 loop spans 11 amino acids. Trimming took off 3 bases at V and 10 bases at J, with 9 bases between the two ends. In the original workflow: Quantification of nucleated cells was approximated via reference gene primer amplification. Sequenced by immunoSEQ multiplex PCR; TCRdb stores in-frame clones only, minus some. V and J calls and clone size come straight from that table; D and trimming were deduced from the DNA. The sample records some 130,000 clones, roughly 86% being singletons. The chain couples TRBV12-3 or TRBV12-4 to TRBJ2-5; D remains unclear. The sequence was obtained from a woman aged 45-60 years who had recovered from COVID-19. Input material: peripheral blood. DNA for the CDR3: TGTGCCAGCAGTTTTGGCAGGATCCAGTACTTC. Encoded protein: CASSFGRIQYF.